The following is a TCR beta chain sequence with its context. Its antigen is unknown. The data are from a study of post-analysis software for immune sequencing data. At the level of the study: Patients had relapsing-remitting, secondary progressive or progressive-relapsing multiple sclerosis; some lacked subtype. Study-level points and caveats: Higher frequency in patients than in controls was seen for five TRBV segments, with TRBV5-6, TRBV5-1 and TRBV20-1 among them.

Libraries were made from TCR beta cDNA, and they carried unique molecular identifiers. One entry per CDR3 protein results from TCRdb running MiXCR on the PCR reads. The sample includes fewer than 850,000 distinct CDR3 sequences, approximately 30% seen only once; the top ten take around 0.6%. Trimming cost V 3 bases and J 4 bases, with 30 bases left between them. The germline V gene encodes CDR1 MNHNS and CDR2 SASEGT. This CDR3 is built from 20 residues. The V call is TRBV6-1, the J call TRBJ1-2; a weak D match, TRBD1 (5 bases). This sequence was found in a girl between 10 and 17 years old with multiple sclerosis. Input material: blood. For the CDR3, the DNA is TGTGCCAGCAGTGAGGACGCCTCGTCCGGAACAGGCTGGCGTCGCTATGGCTACACCTTC. It is translated as CASSEDASSGTGWRRYGYTF.